The next 18 T cell receptor beta chains were all read from a single sample in a study of cytomegalovirus exposure and HLA in healthy donors. Produced via immunoSEQ multiplex PCR; TCRdb's table is partial and in-frame only. There are around 200,000 clones in the sample; around 82% occur only once, and 2.8% lies in the top ten. Sequenced input: PBMCs. These receptor sequences come from a young woman in good health and CMV-seropositive.

The chain couples TRBV7-9 to TRBJ1-4; 10 bases match TRBD1. CDR3 size: 13 residues. Germline V CDR1 and CDR2: SEHNR, FQNEAQ (reference sequence). V was pared by 5 bases and J by 6 bases, with 0 bases of the junction left unmatched. This CDR3 reads CASSGTGDEKLFF. In DNA form, the CDR3 reads TGTGCCAGCAGCGGGACAGGGGATGAAAAACTGTTTTTT.

Ten or more counts support this clone. The DNA for the CDR3 is TGTGCCAGCAGCTTAGCGGGAGGGAGGGGGGAAAAACTGTTTTTT. As protein: CASSLAGGRGEKLFF. The chain recombines TRBV11-2 with TRBJ1-4, with a weak D call TRBD1 (6 bases). The CDR3 extends over 15 amino acids. Germline assignment: CDR1 SGHAT and CDR2 FQNNGV. V lost 1 base to trimming and J lost 8 bases, with 14 bases between them.

The chain uses TRBV6-1 and TRBJ1-4; D possibly corresponds to TRBD1 (6 bases). Deletions cut 7 bases from V and 7 bases from J, with 16 bases between. Germline V gene lookup returns CDR1 MNHNS and CDR2 SASEGT. The CDR3 has 14 amino acids. The CDR3 nucleotides are TGTGCCAGCATTTCCAGGGGACCAACTGAAAAACTGTTTTTT. It codes for CASISRGPTEKLFF.

This sequence joins TRBV11-3 and TRBJ2-1; tentative D call: TRBD1 (7 bases). Germline CDR1 is SGHNT and CDR2 is YENEEA. V lost 5 bases to trimming and J lost 1 base, with 9 bases between them. The CDR3 loop spans 14 amino acids. DNA for the CDR3: TGTGCCAGCAGCGCGGGACAGTCCTACAATGAGCAGTTCTTC. Its protein product is CASSAGQSYNEQFF.

The CDR3 protein is CASSQRGASYEQYF. The CDR3 DNA is TGTGCCAGCAGCCAACGCGGGGCATCCTACGAGCAGTACTTC. The genes are TRBV14 and TRBJ2-7; maybe TRBD2 (6 bases). The CDR3 runs 14 residues. The germline gives CDR1 SGHDN, CDR2 FVKESK. Trimming took 2 bases from V and 1 from J, leaving 9 bases between them.

The rearrangement uses TRBV4-1 and TRBJ1-2; TRBD1 aligns across 7 bases. V lost 1 base, J lost 8 bases, and 13 bases stayed unmatched. From germline, CDR1 is MGHRA and CDR2 YSYEKL. The CDR3 consists of 16 residues. The CDR3 region has the DNA TGCGCCAGCAGCCAAGGGCCCGGGACAGCCTCTGGGGGCTACACCTTC. This codes for CASSQGPGTASGGYTF.

The chain recombines TRBV2 with TRBJ2-3; 11 bases are shared with TRBD2. The CDR3 is made up of 15 amino acids. Per the germline V gene, CDR1 is SNHLY and CDR2 is FYNNEI. The V gene end was trimmed by 3 bases and the J gene end by 2 bases; junction bases not matched to a gene: 1. CDR3 region: CASSEGLAVTDTQYF. The CDR3 bases are TGTGCCAGCAGTGAGGGACTAGCGGTCACAGATACGCAGTATTTT.

This chain uses TRBV2 with TRBJ2-1, with a tentative D call TRBD2 (5 bases). The CDR3 sequence is 15 residues long. The V and J ends lost 8 bases and 0 bases respectively, with 14 bases between them. Germline assignment: CDR1 SNHLY and CDR2 FYNNEI. The CDR3: CASLHSVSSYNEQFF. The CDR3 DNA follows: TGTGCCAGCCTTCATAGCGTAAGCTCCTACAATGAGCAGTTCTTC.

The J gene is TRBJ1-2, the V gene TRBV19; 7 bases are shared with TRBD1. Germline CDR1 reads LNHDA; CDR2 reads SQIVND (reference sequence). This CDR3 region has 13 residues. Trimming took 3 bases from V and 7 from J; bases not matched to a gene: 5. The CDR3 nucleotides are TGTGCCAGTAGTATCGGGGACAGCGGTGGCTACACCTTC. Protein sequence: CASSIGDSGGYTF.

This chain links TRBV7-9 with TRBJ2-5, with 9 positions matching TRBD1. This CDR3 has 16 residues. The junction had 12 bases not matched to a gene; V was cut back by 3 bases and J by 7 bases. CDR1 and CDR2 from the germline V gene are SEHNR and FQNEAQ (reference sequence). The CDR3 loop is CASSFSGTGSVGTQYF. The CDR3 DNA follows: TGTGCCAGCAGCTTTTCCGGGACAGGGAGTGTTGGGACCCAGTACTTC.

The J gene is TRBJ1-1, the V gene TRBV2; 7 bases are shared with TRBD1. CDR3 size: 15 residues. The germline V gene encodes CDR1 SNHLY and CDR2 FYNNEI. V shed 2 bases and J 6 bases; nucleotides not matched to a gene: 9. The CDR3 sequence is CASSEMTQGSPEAFF. The DNA of the CDR3 is TGTGCCAGCAGTGAAATGACACAGGGGAGCCCTGAAGCTTTCTTT.

The chain links TRBV11-1 to TRBJ2-2; D is perhaps TRBD2 (6 bases). The germline gives CDR1 SGHAT, CDR2 FQDESV (reference sequence). Trimming removed 5 bases at V and 7 bases at J, with 20 bases between. The CDR3 loop spans 16 amino acids. CDR3 in DNA: TGTGCCAGCAGCCCAGGAGGAACGGGGGACGGCGGGGAGCTGTTTTTT. This sequence encodes CASSPGGTGDGGELFF.

V and J are TRBV15 and TRBJ1-2; no firm D call. The germline V gene encodes CDR1 LNHNV and CDR2 YYDKDF (reference sequence). Trimming stripped 1 base from V and 8 bases from J, with 11 bases between. CDR3 length: 13 residues. The CDR3 bases are TGTGCCACCAGCAGAGCCTTCCTGAGGGGCTACACCTTC. This translates into CATSRAFLRGYTF.

This sequence joins TRBV9 and TRBJ1-5; maybe TRBD1 (5 bases). The ends were cut back, 4 bases at V and 7 bases at J, with 15 bases in the middle. CDR1 SGDLS and CDR2 YYNGEE come from the germline V gene. This CDR3 contains 14 residues. The CDR3 DNA reads as TGTGCCAGCAGCCCCGGGACTCAAGGGCAGCCCCAGCATTTT. It translates to CASSPGTQGQPQHF.

The rearrangement uses TRBV25-1 and TRBJ1-1; D ambiguous. V was pared by 1 base and J by 2 bases, with 11 bases between. Germline loops: CDR1 MGHDK, CDR2 SYGVNS. The CDR3 totals 15 residues. CDR3 region: CASSESPGQNTEAFF. The CDR3 region has the DNA TGTGCCAGCAGTGAATCCCCTGGGCAAAACACTGAAGCTTTCTTT.

The CDR3 is CASSLPYGVEQFF. DNA for the CDR3: TGTGCCAGCAGCCTACCCTACGGTGTTGAGCAGTTCTTC. This chain links TRBV6-6 with TRBJ2-1; the D is unclear. Germline V CDR1 and CDR2: MNHNY, SVGAGI (reference sequence). The CDR3 is made up of 13 amino acids. V lost 6 bases and J lost 9, with 15 bases in between.

The gene calls are TRBV6-5 and TRBJ1-2, with 9 bases aligning to TRBD1. The germline V gene encodes CDR1 MNHEY and CDR2 SVGAGI. The CDR3 runs 13 residues. The trim removed 7 bases at V and 7 bases at J, leaving 7 bases unmatched. CDR3 nucleotide sequence: TGTGCCAGCATTGACAGGGGGGAGAGTGGCTACACCTTC. Amino acid sequence: CASIDRGESGYTF.

V is TRBV2 and J is TRBJ2-2; D may be TRBD1 (5 bases). The CDR3 length is 13 residues. Per germline, CDR1 SNHLY and CDR2 FYNNEI. V lost 2 bases to trimming and J lost 4 bases, with 5 bases between them. The CDR3 protein is CASSEQGTGELFF. CDR3 in DNA: TGTGCCAGCAGTGAACAGGGCACCGGGGAGCTGTTTTTT. Supplemented by reference TRBV2 and TRBJ2-2, the full variable domain reads EPEVTQTPSHQVTQMGQEVILRCVPISNHLYFYWYRQILGQKVEFLVSFYNNEISEKSEIFDDQFSVERPDGSNFTLKIRSTKLEDSAMYFCASSEQGTGELFFGEGSRLTVL.